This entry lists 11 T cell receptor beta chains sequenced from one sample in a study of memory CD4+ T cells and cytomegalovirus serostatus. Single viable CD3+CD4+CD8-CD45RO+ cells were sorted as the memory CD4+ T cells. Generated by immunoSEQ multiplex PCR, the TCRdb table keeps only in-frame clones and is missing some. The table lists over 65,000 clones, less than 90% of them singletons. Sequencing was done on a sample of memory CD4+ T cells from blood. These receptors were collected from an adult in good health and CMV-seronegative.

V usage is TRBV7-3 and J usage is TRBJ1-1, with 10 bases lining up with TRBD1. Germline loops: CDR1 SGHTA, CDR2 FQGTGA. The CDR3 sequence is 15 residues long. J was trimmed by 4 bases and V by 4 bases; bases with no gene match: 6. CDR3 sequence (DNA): TGTGCCAGCAGCTCCACCCGGGACAGGGGCACTGAAGCTTTCTTT. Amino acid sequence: CASSSTRDRGTEAFF. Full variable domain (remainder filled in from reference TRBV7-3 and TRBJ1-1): GAGVSQTPSNKVTEKGKYVELRCDPISGHTALYWYRQSLGQGPEFLIYFQGTGAADDSGLPNDRFFAVRPEGSVSTLKIQRTERGDSAVYLCASSSTRDRGTEAFFGQGTRLTVV.

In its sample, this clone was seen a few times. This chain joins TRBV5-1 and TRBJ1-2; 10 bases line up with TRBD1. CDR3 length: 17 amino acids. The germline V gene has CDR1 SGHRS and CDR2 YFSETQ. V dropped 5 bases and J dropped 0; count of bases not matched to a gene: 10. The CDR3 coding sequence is TGCGCCAGCAGTTTGAGACAGGGGGCAACCACTAACTATGGCTACACCTTC. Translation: CASSLRQGATTNYGYTF.

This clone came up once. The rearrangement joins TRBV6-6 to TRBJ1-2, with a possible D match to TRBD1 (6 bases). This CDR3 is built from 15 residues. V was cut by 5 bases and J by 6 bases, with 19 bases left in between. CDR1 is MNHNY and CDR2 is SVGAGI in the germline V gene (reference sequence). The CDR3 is CASSQTYHRDNGYTF. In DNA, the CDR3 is TGTGCCAGCAGTCAGACCTACCACAGGGACAATGGCTACACCTTC.

The CDR3 spells CASSPLDRLNTEAFF. CDR3 nucleotide sequence: TGTGCCAGCAGTCCCCTCGACAGATTGAACACTGAAGCTTTCTTT. The rearrangement uses TRBV6-5 and TRBJ1-1; D may be TRBD1 (5 bases). This CDR3 comprises 15 residues. Trimming took off 5 bases at V and 0 bases at J, with 13 bases between the two ends. The germline V gene encodes CDR1 MNHEY and CDR2 SVGAGI.

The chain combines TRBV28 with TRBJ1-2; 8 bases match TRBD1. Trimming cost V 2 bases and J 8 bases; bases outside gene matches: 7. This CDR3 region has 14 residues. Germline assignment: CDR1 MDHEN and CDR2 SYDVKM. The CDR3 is CASSLPGGRDGYTF. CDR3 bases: TGTGCCAGCAGTTTACCAGGGGGCAGGGACGGCTACACCTTC.

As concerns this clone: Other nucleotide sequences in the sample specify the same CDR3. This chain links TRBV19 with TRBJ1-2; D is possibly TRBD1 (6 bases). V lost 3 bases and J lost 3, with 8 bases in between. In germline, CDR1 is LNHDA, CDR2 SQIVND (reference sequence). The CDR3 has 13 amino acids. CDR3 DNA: TGTGCCAGTAGTATCGGGGGCGACTATGGCTACACCTTC. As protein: CASSIGGDYGYTF.

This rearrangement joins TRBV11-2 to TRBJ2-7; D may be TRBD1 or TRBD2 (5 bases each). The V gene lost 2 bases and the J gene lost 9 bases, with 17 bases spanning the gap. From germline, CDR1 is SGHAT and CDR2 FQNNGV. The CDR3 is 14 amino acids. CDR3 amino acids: CASSLTGTTPGQYF. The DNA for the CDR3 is TGTGCCAGCAGCTTAACCGGGACGACACCCGGGCAGTACTTC. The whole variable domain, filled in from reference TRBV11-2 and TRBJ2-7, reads EAGVAQSPRYKIIEKRQSVAFWCNPISGHATLYWYQQILGQGPKLLIQFQNNGVVDDSQLPKDRFSAERLKGVDSTLKIQPAKLEDSAVYLCASSLTGTTPGQYFGPGTRLTVT.

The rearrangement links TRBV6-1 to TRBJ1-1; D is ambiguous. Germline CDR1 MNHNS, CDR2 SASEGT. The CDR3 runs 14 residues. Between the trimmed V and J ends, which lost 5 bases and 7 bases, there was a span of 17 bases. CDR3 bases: TGTGCCAGCAGTAATGGACGCGGTATCGGTGAAGCTTTCTTT. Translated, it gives CASSNGRGIGEAFF.

The CDR3 protein is CASSFGGNQQFF. CDR3 in DNA: TGCGCCAGCAGCTTCGGGGGGAATCAGCAGTTCTTC. The chain employs TRBV5-1 and TRBJ2-1; 7 bases are a match to TRBD2. The V gene's germline CDR1 is SGHRS and CDR2 YFSETQ. V was clipped by 2 bases and J by 11 bases; unmatched bases: 4. The CDR3 is 12 residues long.

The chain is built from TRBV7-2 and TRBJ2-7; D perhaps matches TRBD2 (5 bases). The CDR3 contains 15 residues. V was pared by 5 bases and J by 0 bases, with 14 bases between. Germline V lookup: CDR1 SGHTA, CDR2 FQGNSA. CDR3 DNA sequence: TGTGCCAGCAGCCTCCAGCCCGGGAACTCCTACGAGCAGTACTTC. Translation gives CASSLQPGNSYEQYF.

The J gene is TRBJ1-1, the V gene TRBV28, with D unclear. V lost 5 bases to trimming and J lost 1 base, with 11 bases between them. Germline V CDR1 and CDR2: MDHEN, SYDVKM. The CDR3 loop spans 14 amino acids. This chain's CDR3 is CASSIGVRNTEAFF. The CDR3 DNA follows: TGTGCCAGCAGTATCGGGGTGAGGAACACTGAAGCTTTCTTT.